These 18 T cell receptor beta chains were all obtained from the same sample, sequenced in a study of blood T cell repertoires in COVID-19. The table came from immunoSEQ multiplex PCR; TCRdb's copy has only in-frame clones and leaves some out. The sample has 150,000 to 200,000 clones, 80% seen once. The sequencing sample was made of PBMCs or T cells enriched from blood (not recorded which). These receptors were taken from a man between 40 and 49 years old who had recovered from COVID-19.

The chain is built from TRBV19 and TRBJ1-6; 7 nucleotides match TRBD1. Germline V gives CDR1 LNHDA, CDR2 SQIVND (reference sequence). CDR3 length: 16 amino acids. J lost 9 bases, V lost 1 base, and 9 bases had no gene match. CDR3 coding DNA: TGTGCCAGTAGTATAGCGTCCGGGACAGACTCTTCACCCCTCCACTTT. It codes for CASSIASGTDSSPLHF. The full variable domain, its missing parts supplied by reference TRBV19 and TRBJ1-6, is DGGITQSPKYLFRKEGQNVTLSCEQNLNHDAMYWYRQDPGQGLRLIYYSQIVNDFQKGDIAEGYSVSREKKESFPLTVTSAQKNPTAFYLCASSIASGTDSSPLHFGNGTRLTVT.

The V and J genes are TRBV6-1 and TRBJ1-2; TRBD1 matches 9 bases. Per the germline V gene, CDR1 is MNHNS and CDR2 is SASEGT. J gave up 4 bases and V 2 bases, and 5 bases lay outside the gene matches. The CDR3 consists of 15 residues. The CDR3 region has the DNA TGTGCCAGCAGTGAACGGGACAGGGTGGGCTATGGCTACACCTTC. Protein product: CASSERDRVGYGYTF.

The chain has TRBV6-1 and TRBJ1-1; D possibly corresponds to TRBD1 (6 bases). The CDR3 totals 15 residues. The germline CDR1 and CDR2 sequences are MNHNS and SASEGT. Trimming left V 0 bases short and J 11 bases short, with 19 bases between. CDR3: CASSEARGGHEDAFF. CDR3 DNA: TGTGCCAGCAGTGAAGCTAGGGGGGGGCACGAAGACGCTTTCTTT.

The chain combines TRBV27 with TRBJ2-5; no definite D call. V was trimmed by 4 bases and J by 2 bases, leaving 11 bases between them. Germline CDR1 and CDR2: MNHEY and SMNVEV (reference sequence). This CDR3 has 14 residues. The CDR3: CASSSAVSQETQYF. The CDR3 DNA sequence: TGTGCCAGCAGTTCCGCGGTCTCACAAGAGACCCAGTACTTC.

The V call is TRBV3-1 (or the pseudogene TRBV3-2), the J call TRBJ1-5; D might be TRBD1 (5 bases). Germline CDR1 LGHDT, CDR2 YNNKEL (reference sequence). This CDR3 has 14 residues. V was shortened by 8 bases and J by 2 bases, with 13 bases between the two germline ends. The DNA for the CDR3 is TGTGCCAGCGGCCCGGGGGTGGGCAATCAGCCCCAGCATTTT. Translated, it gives CASGPGVGNQPQHF.

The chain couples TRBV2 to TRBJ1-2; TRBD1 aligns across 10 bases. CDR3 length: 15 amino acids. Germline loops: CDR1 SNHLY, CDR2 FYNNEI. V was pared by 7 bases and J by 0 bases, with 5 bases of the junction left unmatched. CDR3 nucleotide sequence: TGTGCCAGCAACCGGGACAGGGGCTCTAACTATGGCTACACCTTC. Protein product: CASNRDRGSNYGYTF.

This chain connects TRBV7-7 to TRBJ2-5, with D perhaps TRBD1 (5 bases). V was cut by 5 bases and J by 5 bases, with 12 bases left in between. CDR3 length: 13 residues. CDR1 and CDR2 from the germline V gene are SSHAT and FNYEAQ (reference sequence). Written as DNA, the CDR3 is TGTGCCAGCAGCCCAGGGTTCTACGAGACCCAGTACTTC. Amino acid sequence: CASSPGFYETQYF.

In DNA form, the CDR3 reads TGTGCCAGCAGGCGAACGTGGAATCAGCCCCAGCATTTT. Protein sequence: CASRRTWNQPQHF. The rearrangement joins TRBV6-5 to TRBJ1-5; no firm D call. V dropped 6 bases and J dropped 4 bases, with 10 bases sitting between them. The CDR3 extends over 13 amino acids. Germline CDR1 MNHEY, CDR2 SVGAGI.

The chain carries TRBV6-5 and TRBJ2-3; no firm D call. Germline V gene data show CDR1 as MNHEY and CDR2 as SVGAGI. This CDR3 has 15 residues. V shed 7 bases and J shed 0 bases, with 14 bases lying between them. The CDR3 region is CASKDPRKSTDTQYF. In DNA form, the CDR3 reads TGTGCCAGCAAAGACCCGAGGAAGAGCACAGATACGCAGTATTTT.

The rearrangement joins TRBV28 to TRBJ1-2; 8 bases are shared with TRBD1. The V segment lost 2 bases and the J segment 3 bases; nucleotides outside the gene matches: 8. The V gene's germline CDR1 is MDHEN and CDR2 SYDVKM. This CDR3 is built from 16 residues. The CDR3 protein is CASSLDGDRRYYGYTF. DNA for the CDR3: TGTGCCAGCAGTTTAGATGGGGACAGGAGGTACTATGGCTACACCTTC.

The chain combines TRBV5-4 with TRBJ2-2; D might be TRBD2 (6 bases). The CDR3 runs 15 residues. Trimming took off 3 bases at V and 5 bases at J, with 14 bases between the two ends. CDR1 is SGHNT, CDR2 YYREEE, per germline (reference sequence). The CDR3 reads CASSSAGGQTGELFF. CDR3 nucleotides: TGTGCCAGCAGCTCCGCCGGAGGGCAAACCGGGGAGCTGTTTTTT.

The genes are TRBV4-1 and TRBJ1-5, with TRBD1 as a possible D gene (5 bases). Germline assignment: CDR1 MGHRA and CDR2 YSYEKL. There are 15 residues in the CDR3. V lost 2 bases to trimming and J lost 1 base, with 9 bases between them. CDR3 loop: CASSQQQESNQPQHF. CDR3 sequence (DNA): TGCGCCAGCAGCCAACAACAGGAGAGCAATCAGCCCCAGCATTTT.

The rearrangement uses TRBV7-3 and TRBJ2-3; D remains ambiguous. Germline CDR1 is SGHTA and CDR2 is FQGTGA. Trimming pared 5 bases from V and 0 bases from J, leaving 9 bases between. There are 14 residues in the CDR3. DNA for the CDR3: TGTGCCAGCAGCGTCGCAACTAGCACAGATACGCAGTATTTT. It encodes CASSVATSTDTQYF.

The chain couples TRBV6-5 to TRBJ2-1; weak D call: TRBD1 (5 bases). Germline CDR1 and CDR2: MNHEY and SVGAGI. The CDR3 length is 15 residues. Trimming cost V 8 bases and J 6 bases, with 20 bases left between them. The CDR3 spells CASLARQGGVNEQFF. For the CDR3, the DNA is TGTGCCAGCTTAGCCAGGCAGGGTGGGGTCAATGAGCAGTTCTTC.

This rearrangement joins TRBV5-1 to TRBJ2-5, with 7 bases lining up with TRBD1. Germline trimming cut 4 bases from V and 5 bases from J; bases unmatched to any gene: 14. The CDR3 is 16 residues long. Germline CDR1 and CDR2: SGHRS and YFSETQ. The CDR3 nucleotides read TGCGCCAGCAGCCCGGGCAGGGACAGCCGTGGGGAGACCCAGTACTTC. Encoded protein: CASSPGRDSRGETQYF.

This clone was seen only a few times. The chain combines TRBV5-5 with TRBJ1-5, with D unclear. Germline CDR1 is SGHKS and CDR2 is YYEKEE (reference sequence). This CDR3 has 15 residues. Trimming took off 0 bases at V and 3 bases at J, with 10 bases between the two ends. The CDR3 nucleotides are TGTGCCAGCAGCTTGGCCTACGGTTACAATCAGCCCCAGCATTTT. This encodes CASSLAYGYNQPQHF.

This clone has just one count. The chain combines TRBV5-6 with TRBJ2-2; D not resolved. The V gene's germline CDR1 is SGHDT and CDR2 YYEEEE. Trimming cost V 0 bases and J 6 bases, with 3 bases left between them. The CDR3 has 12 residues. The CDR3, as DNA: TGTGCCAGCAGCTTGGTAGCCGGGGAGCTGTTTTTT. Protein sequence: CASSLVAGELFF. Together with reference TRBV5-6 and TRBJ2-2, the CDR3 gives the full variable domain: DAGVTQSPTHLIKTRGQQVTLRCSPKSGHDTVSWYQQALGQGPQFIFQYYEEEERQRGNFPDRFSGHQFPNYSSELNVNALLLGDSALYLCASSLVAGELFFGEGSRLTVL.

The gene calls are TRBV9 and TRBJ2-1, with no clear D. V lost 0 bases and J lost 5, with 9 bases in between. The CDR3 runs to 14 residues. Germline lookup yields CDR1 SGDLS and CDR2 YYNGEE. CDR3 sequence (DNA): TGTGCCAGCAGCGTAGGTTCCGCGGACAATGAGCAGTTCTTC. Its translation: CASSVGSADNEQFF.